The 28 T cell receptor beta chains presented below share a single source sample, sequenced in a study of blood T cell repertoires in COVID-19. The protocol was immunoSEQ multiplex PCR, while the TCRdb copy is restricted to in-frame clones and leaves out a portion. The sample lists about 330,000 clones; about 82% were seen once. The source material was peripheral blood. The receptors shown here come from a human donor in a cohort sampled during active COVID-19.

The genes are TRBV2 and TRBJ1-1; 8 bases fit TRBD1. CDR3 size: 15 residues. Unmatched junction bases numbered 13, after V lost 7 bases and J lost 6 bases. Per the germline V gene, CDR1 is SNHLY and CDR2 is FYNNEI. The CDR3: CASKGTGFKSAEAFF. CDR3 nucleotide sequence: TGTGCCAGCAAGGGGACAGGATTTAAATCGGCTGAAGCTTTCTTT.

This clone came up once. The CDR3 spells CASSLGQGNYEQYF. CDR3 nucleotide sequence: TGTGCCAGTAGTCTCGGACAGGGGAACTACGAGCAGTACTTC. The chain recombines TRBV19 with TRBJ2-7; 9 bases fit TRBD1. CDR3 length equals 14 residues. Germline V gene lookup returns CDR1 LNHDA and CDR2 SQIVND (reference sequence). V lost 5 bases, J lost 3 bases, and 5 bases stayed unmatched.

The CDR3 protein is CASSPRTQGGNEQYF. In DNA, the CDR3 is TGCGCCAGCAGCCCAAGGACGCAGGGAGGGAACGAGCAGTACTTC. This sequence joins TRBV5-1 and TRBJ2-7; TRBD2 matches 7 bases. The V gene end was trimmed by 4 bases and the J gene end by 5 bases; junction bases not matched to a gene: 12. This CDR3 contains 15 residues. The germline V gene encodes CDR1 SGHRS and CDR2 YFSETQ.

The rearrangement links TRBV7-9 to TRBJ2-3; 11 positions agree with TRBD2. Germline V gene lookup returns CDR1 SEHNR and CDR2 FQNEAQ (reference sequence). This CDR3 spans 17 amino acids. J gave up 6 bases and V 0 bases, and 8 bases lay outside the gene matches. The chain's CDR3 is CASSLATSGTVMDTQYF. For the CDR3, the DNA is TGTGCCAGCAGCTTAGCGACTAGCGGGACCGTCATGGATACGCAGTATTTT.

The CDR3: CASSSDGQNEKLFF. The CDR3 coding sequence is TGTGCCAGCAGCTCGGATGGACAGAATGAAAAACTGTTTTTT. This chain connects TRBV13 to TRBJ1-4; D may be TRBD1 (6 bases). V was pared by 4 bases and J by 5 bases, with 11 bases between. CDR1 is PRHDT, CDR2 FYEKMQ, per germline (reference sequence). The CDR3 length is 14 residues.

This clone showed up just a few times. The chain links TRBV2 to TRBJ1-1; D is ambiguous. The ends were cut back, 7 bases at V and 2 bases at J, with 11 bases in the middle. The length of the CDR3 is 13 residues. Germline V gene sequence: CDR1 SNHLY, CDR2 FYNNEI. The CDR3 bases are TGTGCCAGCATGGGCAGCCGTAACACTGAAGCTTTCTTT. Its protein product is CASMGSRNTEAFF.

The V call is TRBV9, the J call TRBJ1-5, with 10 nucleotides matching TRBD1. The CDR3 sequence is 15 residues long. V lost 0 bases and J lost 7; bases outside the gene matches: 4. Germline assignment: CDR1 SGDLS and CDR2 YYNGEE. Here the CDR3 reads CASSVGTGGLQPQHF. As DNA, the CDR3 is TGTGCCAGCAGCGTAGGGACAGGGGGATTGCAGCCCCAGCATTTT.

A single count supports this clone. V is TRBV7-2 and J is TRBJ1-1, with D possibly TRBD1 on 5 matching bases. This CDR3 region has 13 residues. The V end was cut by 8 bases, the J end by 1 base, with 11 bases between. Germline V gene sequence: CDR1 SGHTA, CDR2 FQGNSA. CDR3: CASPRRGNTEAFF. CDR3 DNA sequence: TGTGCCAGCCCCCGGAGGGGGAACACTGAAGCTTTCTTT.

In this sample, this clone turned up once. This rearrangement joins TRBV7-6 to TRBJ2-1; 8 bases are shared with TRBD2. The germline V gene encodes CDR1 SGHVS and CDR2 FNYEAQ. This CDR3 has 16 amino acids. Trimming cost V 2 bases and J 4 bases; bases outside gene matches: 7. CDR3 DNA sequence: TGTGCCAGCAGCTTACCCAGCGGGGGCCCTTACAATGAGCAGTTCTTC. Protein product: CASSLPSGGPYNEQFF. Filled out from reference TRBV7-6 and TRBJ2-1, the complete variable domain reads GAGVSQSPRYKVTKRGQDVALRCDPISGHVSLYWYRQALGQGPEFLTYFNYEAQQDKSGLPNDRFSAERPEGSISTLTIQRTEQRDSAMYRCASSLPSGGPYNEQFFGPGTRLTVL.

The chain links TRBV7-6 to TRBJ2-5, with TRBD1 matching 7 bases. Per germline, CDR1 SGHVS and CDR2 FNYEAQ. The CDR3 has 15 amino acids. V lost 5 bases, J lost 3 bases, and 9 bases stayed unmatched. The chain's CDR3 is CASSQRTGREETQYF. The CDR3, as DNA: TGTGCCAGCAGCCAACGGACAGGTCGGGAAGAGACCCAGTACTTC.

This sequence joins TRBV19 and TRBJ1-2; D remains unclear. This CDR3 is 13 amino acids long. Germline V CDR1 and CDR2: LNHDA, SQIVND (reference sequence). V lost 0 bases, J lost 1 base, and 3 bases lay in between. CDR3 residues: CASSIDLNYGYTF. In DNA form, the CDR3 reads TGTGCCAGTAGTATAGACCTTAACTATGGCTACACCTTC.

The chain couples TRBV24-1 to TRBJ1-1; possible D gene TRBD1, 5 bases. Trimming pared 0 bases from V and 0 bases from J, leaving 16 bases between. The CDR3 is 18 residues long. Per germline, CDR1 KGHDR and CDR2 SFDVKD. CDR3 amino acids: CATSDLGPSRAMNTEAFF. The DNA for the CDR3 is TGTGCCACCAGTGATTTGGGGCCGAGCAGGGCCATGAACACTGAAGCTTTCTTT.

This rearrangement joins TRBV13 to TRBJ2-2; 7 bases agree with TRBD1. The CDR3 runs to 16 residues. The trim removed 4 bases at V and 6 bases at J, leaving 11 bases unmatched. Per the germline V gene, CDR1 is PRHDT and CDR2 is FYEKMQ (reference sequence). CDR3 sequence (DNA): TGTGCCAGCAGCTCAAGGGGGCCAGCCTCCCCCGGGGAGCTGTTTTTT. It is translated as CASSSRGPASPGELFF.

This CDR3 is CASSVRDTYNTGELFF. As DNA, the CDR3 is TGTGCCAGCAGTGTACGGGACACCTACAACACCGGGGAGCTGTTTTTT. The chain is built from TRBV6-1 and TRBJ2-2, with a possible D match to TRBD1 (6 bases). Trimming removed 4 bases from V and 2 bases from J, with 14 bases in between. Germline V CDR1 and CDR2: MNHNS, SASEGT. This CDR3 comprises 16 residues.

The V call is TRBV6-5, the J call TRBJ1-1, with a possible D match to TRBD1 (5 bases). Per the germline V gene, CDR1 is MNHEY and CDR2 is SVGAGI. CDR3 length: 14 amino acids. Trimming stripped 7 bases from V and 0 bases from J, with 12 bases between. The chain's CDR3 is CASKTAGMNTEAFF. The CDR3 DNA reads as TGTGCCAGCAAGACAGCGGGAATGAACACTGAAGCTTTCTTT.

In this sample, this clone turned up once. At the DNA level, this CDR3 is encoded by other sequences in the same sample as well. The V call is TRBV29-1, the J call TRBJ2-7; the match to TRBD1 covers 8 bases. The CDR3 loop spans 14 amino acids. Germline V gene lookup returns CDR1 SQVTM and CDR2 ANQGSEA. J lost 4 bases, V lost 1 base, and 6 bases had no gene match. CDR3 bases: TGCAGCGTTGAAGGACAGGGGCTGACATACGAGCAGTACTTC. Translation: CSVEGQGLTYEQYF.

The chain uses TRBV30 and TRBJ1-2; 8 nucleotides line up with TRBD1. CDR1 and CDR2 from the germline V gene are GTSNPN and SVGIG (reference sequence). This CDR3 is built from 15 residues. V shed 3 bases and J 4 bases; nucleotides not matched to a gene: 10. The CDR3 nucleotides are TGTGCCTGGAGCCAGGACAGGGATCGCGCCTATGGCTACACCTTC. Translated, it gives CAWSQDRDRAYGYTF.

The chain employs TRBV5-1 and TRBJ2-3; D unclear. The CDR3 loop spans 11 amino acids. Germline-derived CDR1 and CDR2 are SGHRS and YFSETQ. The V end lost 5 bases, the J end lost 5 bases, and 6 bases lay between the germline ends. CDR3 DNA sequence: TGCGCCAGCAGGGTGAGAGATACGCAGTATTTT. Its translation: CASRVRDTQYF.

The rearrangement links TRBV5-6 to TRBJ2-5; TRBD1 matches 9 bases. The CDR3 length is 14 residues. Per the germline V gene, CDR1 is SGHDT and CDR2 is YYEEEE. With V trimmed by 3 bases and J by 3 bases, 3 bases remained unmatched. CDR3 coding DNA: TGTGCCAGCAGCTGGACAGGGGTTGAAGAGACCCAGTACTTC. Translation gives CASSWTGVEETQYF.

This rearrangement joins TRBV7-8 to TRBJ2-7, with D tentatively TRBD1 (5 bases). This CDR3 spans 15 amino acids. Trimming removed 7 bases from V and 2 bases from J, with 18 bases in between. From germline, CDR1 is SGHVS and CDR2 FQNEAQ. The CDR3 loop reads CASTTRRGLPYEQYF. The CDR3 DNA reads TGTGCCAGCACCACCCGAAGGGGTCTCCCCTACGAGCAGTACTTC.

Only one count was recorded for this clone. The rearrangement links TRBV3-1 (or the pseudogene TRBV3-2) to TRBJ2-7; 8 bases fit TRBD1. Germline assignment: CDR1 LGHDT and CDR2 YNNKEL (reference sequence). The CDR3 runs to 17 residues. The V gene end was trimmed by 0 bases and the J gene end by 2 bases; junction bases not matched to a gene: 9. The CDR3 is CASSQDQDRVDPYEQYF. In DNA form, the CDR3 reads TGTGCCAGCAGCCAAGATCAGGACAGGGTGGATCCCTACGAGCAGTACTTC.

This chain joins TRBV3-1 (or the pseudogene TRBV3-2) and TRBJ2-7, with D perhaps TRBD1 (6 bases). CDR1 is LGHDT and CDR2 is YNNKEL in the germline V gene (reference sequence). Trimming left V 1 base short and J 12 bases short, with 16 bases between. This CDR3 region has 13 residues. CDR3 in amino acids: CASSQGTRDKRYF. The CDR3 nucleotides read TGTGCCAGCAGCCAAGGAACCCGGGACAAGCGGTACTTC.

This chain joins TRBV6-5 and TRBJ2-7; 9 bases fit TRBD1. This CDR3 contains 14 residues. The germline CDR1 and CDR2 sequences are MNHEY and SVGAGI. The V segment lost 7 bases and the J segment 0 bases; nucleotides outside the gene matches: 4. As DNA, the CDR3 is TGTGCCAGCACGCCGACAGGGGGCTCCTACGAGCAGTACTTC. Protein: CASTPTGGSYEQYF.

The V and J genes are TRBV19 and TRBJ2-2; D unresolved. The CDR3 has 13 amino acids. Germline assignment: CDR1 LNHDA and CDR2 SQIVND (reference sequence). Between the trimmed V and J ends, which lost 3 bases and 8 bases, there was a span of 10 bases. CDR3 nucleotides: TGTGCCAGTAGTATCAACCGGTGGGGGGAGCTGTTTTTT. Translation gives CASSINRWGELFF. The full variable domain, in which reference TRBV19 and TRBJ2-2 provide the parts outside the CDR3, is DGGITQSPKYLFRKEGQNVTLSCEQNLNHDAMYWYRQDPGQGLRLIYYSQIVNDFQKGDIAEGYSVSREKKESFPLTVTSAQKNPTAFYLCASSINRWGELFFGEGSRLTVL.

V and J are TRBV24-1 and TRBJ1-3, with D possibly matching TRBD1 (5 bases). Germline V CDR1 and CDR2: KGHDR, SFDVKD. The ends were cut back, 9 bases at V and 0 bases at J, with 8 bases in the middle. The CDR3 runs to 13 residues. For the CDR3, the DNA is TGTGCCACCGGGGGGAACTCTGGAAACACCATATATTTT. Its protein product is CATGGNSGNTIYF.

The rearrangement links TRBV6-5 to TRBJ1-2, with D unresolved. The CDR3 totals 14 residues. The V gene's germline CDR1 is MNHEY and CDR2 SVGAGI. V was shortened by 6 bases and J by 2 bases, with 13 bases between the two germline ends. The CDR3, as DNA: TGTGCCAGCAGGCCATCAAACATGAACTATGGCTACACCTTC. This codes for CASRPSNMNYGYTF.

The chain combines TRBV7-8 with TRBJ2-7; 8 bases are shared with TRBD2. There are 15 residues in the CDR3. With V trimmed by 7 bases and J by 4 bases, 12 bases remained unmatched. The V gene's germline CDR1 is SGHVS and CDR2 FQNEAQ. In nucleotides, the CDR3 is TGTGCCAGCACCTACCGACTAGCGTGGCGTTACGAGCAGTACTTC. Translated, it gives CASTYRLAWRYEQYF.

CDR3 residues: CASSSGVNTEAFF. The CDR3 DNA reads TGTGCCAGCAGCTCAGGGGTCAACACTGAAGCTTTCTTT. The chain joins TRBV5-4 to TRBJ1-1; tentative D call: TRBD1 (6 bases). Per germline, CDR1 SGHNT and CDR2 YYREEE (reference sequence). This CDR3 comprises 13 residues. V dropped 3 bases and J dropped 2 bases, with 8 bases sitting between them.